This passage covers 19 T cell receptor beta chains from one sample sequenced in a study of T cells in localized non-small cell lung cancer. TCRdb's copy holds only in-frame clones and misses some; the assay was immunoSEQ multiplex PCR. The repertoire has tens of thousands of clones, about 80% of them found once; the top ten carry just under 20%. This specimen consisted of peripheral blood, obtained before any cancer treatment. The receptors stem from a female donor older than 55 with stage II squamous cell lung carcinoma.

The J gene is TRBJ2-3, the V gene TRBV19; possibly TRBD1 for D (6 bases). The germline V gene has CDR1 LNHDA and CDR2 SQIVND (reference sequence). There are 15 residues in the CDR3. Trimming removed 1 base at V and 1 base at J, with 9 bases between. Here the CDR3 DNA reads TGTGCCAGTAGTATAGGCCAGGGGCGCACAGATACGCAGTATTTT. Amino acids: CASSIGQGRTDTQYF. Filled out from reference TRBV19 and TRBJ2-3, the complete variable domain reads DGGITQSPKYLFRKEGQNVTLSCEQNLNHDAMYWYRQDPGQGLRLIYYSQIVNDFQKGDIAEGYSVSREKKESFPLTVTSAQKNPTAFYLCASSIGQGRTDTQYFGPGTRLTVL.

The chain uses TRBV19 and TRBJ1-1, with a weak D call TRBD1 (6 bases). Germline CDR1 and CDR2: LNHDA and SQIVND (reference sequence). CDR3 length equals 16 residues. The V and J ends lost 1 base and 1 base respectively, with 13 bases between them. CDR3: CASSIAQGIPNTEAFF. CDR3 DNA: TGTGCCAGTAGTATAGCACAGGGAATCCCGAACACTGAAGCTTTCTTT. Full variable domain (missing parts from reference TRBV19 and TRBJ1-1): DGGITQSPKYLFRKEGQNVTLSCEQNLNHDAMYWYRQDPGQGLRLIYYSQIVNDFQKGDIAEGYSVSREKKESFPLTVTSAQKNPTAFYLCASSIAQGIPNTEAFFGQGTRLTVV.

The chain joins TRBV19 to TRBJ1-4; TRBD1 is a possible D gene (6 bases). The CDR3 is made up of 17 amino acids. CDR1 and CDR2 (germline): LNHDA, SQIVND (reference sequence). Trimming removed 1 base at V and 2 bases at J, with 14 bases between. The CDR3 protein is CASSIATGIGTNEKLFF. Written as DNA, the CDR3 is TGTGCCAGTAGTATAGCTACAGGGATTGGGACTAATGAAAAACTGTTTTTT.

This clone was detected only once. The chain combines TRBV5-1 with TRBJ1-2, with D tentatively TRBD1 (6 bases). The CDR3 contains 16 residues. CDR1 SGHRS and CDR2 YFSETQ come from the germline V gene. V was cut by 0 bases and J by 0 bases, with 12 bases left in between. CDR3 residues: CASSLAGTRANYGYTF. The CDR3 coding sequence is TGCGCCAGCAGCTTGGCCGGGACAAGAGCTAACTATGGCTACACCTTC. Filled out from reference TRBV5-1 and TRBJ1-2, the complete variable domain reads KAGVTQTPRYLIKTRGQQVTLSCSPISGHRSVSWYQQTPGQGLQFLFEYFSETQRNKGNFPGRFSGRQFSNSRSEMNVSTLELGDSALYLCASSLAGTRANYGYTFGSGTRLTVV.

CDR3 in DNA: TGCGCCAGCAGCCAAGTGGGGGGCAGGCACAATCAGCCCCAGCATTTT. Protein sequence: CASSQVGGRHNQPQHF. The rearrangement joins TRBV4-1 to TRBJ1-5; weak D call: TRBD1 (6 bases). The germline gives CDR1 MGHRA, CDR2 YSYEKL. Trimming removed 1 base at V and 3 bases at J, with 13 bases between. The CDR3 contains 16 residues.

V is TRBV19 and J is TRBJ1-2, with 7 bases identical to TRBD1. Germline CDR1 is LNHDA and CDR2 is SQIVND (reference sequence). Losses at the gene ends were 3 bases for V and 0 bases for J; bases not matched to a gene: 7. The CDR3 consists of 16 residues. Here the CDR3 reads CASSMERGRANYGYTF. The DNA for the CDR3 is TGTGCCAGTAGTATGGAGAGGGGGCGAGCTAACTATGGCTACACCTTC. Based on the CDR3 plus reference TRBV19 and TRBJ1-2, the full variable domain is DGGITQSPKYLFRKEGQNVTLSCEQNLNHDAMYWYRQDPGQGLRLIYYSQIVNDFQKGDIAEGYSVSREKKESFPLTVTSAQKNPTAFYLCASSMERGRANYGYTFGSGTRLTVV.

This rearrangement joins TRBV6-6 to TRBJ1-6, with TRBD1 identical over 8 bases. CDR1 MNHNY and CDR2 SVGAGI come from the germline V gene (reference sequence). The CDR3 spans 13 residues. With 5 bases clipped from V and 9 bases from J, the junction kept 3 bases outside the gene matches. The CDR3 protein is CASSTGGISPLHF. CDR3 in DNA: TGTGCCAGCAGTACAGGGGGAATTTCACCCCTCCACTTT.

In its sample, this clone was seen once. V usage is TRBV27 and J usage is TRBJ1-3; 7 bases line up with TRBD1. The CDR3 runs to 15 residues. V was clipped by 5 bases and J by 2 bases; unmatched bases: 6. CDR1 is MNHEY, CDR2 SMNVEV, per germline (reference sequence). CDR3 in amino acids: CASSPDRAAGNTIYF. The CDR3 coding sequence is TGTGCCAGCAGTCCTGACAGGGCTGCTGGAAACACCATATATTTT.

As DNA, the CDR3 is TGCGCCAGCAGCCAAGACGGTACGGGAGGCACCGGGGAGCTGTTTTTT. Its protein product is CASSQDGTGGTGELFF. The rearrangement uses TRBV4-1 and TRBJ2-2; TRBD2 agrees at 7 bases. Germline V gene data show CDR1 as MGHRA and CDR2 as YSYEKL. After removal of 0 bases from V and 4 bases from J, the junction contained 5 bases not matched to a gene. The CDR3 extends over 16 amino acids.

The V call is TRBV6-1, the J call TRBJ2-7; TRBD2 might be the D (5 bases). The V gene's germline CDR1 is MNHNS and CDR2 SASEGT. This CDR3 comprises 13 residues. V was pared by 2 bases and J by 7 bases, with 12 bases between. In nucleotides, the CDR3 is TGTGCCAGCAGTGAACGAAGTCAGCGGGAGCAGTACTTC. Residues: CASSERSQREQYF.

The chain combines TRBV5-4 with TRBJ1-2; TRBD1 agrees at 11 bases. The CDR3 loop spans 15 amino acids. Germline V gives CDR1 SGHNT, CDR2 YYREEE (reference sequence). Unmatched junction bases numbered 5, after V lost 4 bases and J lost 3 bases. Here the CDR3 reads CASSQDRGRDYGYTF. CDR3 DNA sequence: TGTGCCAGCAGCCAGGACAGGGGGCGCGACTATGGCTACACCTTC.

This rearrangement joins TRBV6-5 to TRBJ2-7; 9 bases align to TRBD1. J lost 3 bases, V lost 4 bases, and 7 bases had no gene match. CDR3 size: 15 residues. Per the germline V gene, CDR1 is MNHEY and CDR2 is SVGAGI. The CDR3 bases are TGTGCCAGCAGTTCAACCGGGACAGGGCTCTACGAGCAGTACTTC. Translation gives CASSSTGTGLYEQYF.

The chain carries TRBV5-1 and TRBJ1-1; the match to TRBD1 covers 10 bases. Germline CDR1 is SGHRS and CDR2 is YFSETQ. This CDR3 region has 15 residues. Losses at the gene ends were 4 bases for V and 2 bases for J; bases not matched to a gene: 5. The CDR3 bases are TGCGCCAGCAGCGCACGACAGGGGGCTAACACTGAAGCTTTCTTT. Protein product: CASSARQGANTEAFF.

This rearrangement joins TRBV7-2 to TRBJ2-1; tentatively, D is TRBD1 (5 bases). The V and J ends lost 5 bases and 4 bases respectively, with 12 bases between them. Germline CDR1 is SGHTA and CDR2 is FQGNSA. CDR3 size: 14 residues. The CDR3 sequence: CASSPQGRYNEQFF. The CDR3, as DNA: TGTGCCAGCAGCCCCCAGGGCCGATACAATGAGCAGTTCTTC.

This CDR3 reads CASSLASGQANTGELFF. Written as DNA, the CDR3 is TGCGCCAGCAGCTTGGCCTCTGGGCAGGCGAACACCGGGGAGCTGTTTTTT. J is TRBJ2-2 and V is TRBV5-1; no firm D call. This CDR3 has 17 amino acids. Trimming pared 0 bases from V and 0 bases from J, leaving 12 bases between. Germline V gene data show CDR1 as SGHRS and CDR2 as YFSETQ.

This chain uses TRBV18 with TRBJ1-1; D is possibly TRBD1 (6 bases). V lost 3 bases to trimming and J lost 7 bases, with 9 bases between them. This CDR3 contains 12 residues. Germline lookup yields CDR1 KGHSH and CDR2 LQKENI. DNA for the CDR3: TGTGCCAGCTCACCGCGGGACAATGAAGCTTTCTTT. Protein product: CASSPRDNEAFF.

The genes are TRBV6-6 and TRBJ2-1; TRBD2 matches 8 bases. Trimming cost V 6 bases and J 1 base; bases outside gene matches: 8. Germline V gene data show CDR1 as MNHNY and CDR2 as SVGAGI (reference sequence). The CDR3 is made up of 16 amino acids. CDR3: CASSPIAGTSYNEQFF. CDR3 coding DNA: TGTGCCAGCAGCCCGATAGCGGGGACGTCCTACAATGAGCAGTTCTTC.

The rearrangement uses TRBV5-8 and TRBJ2-7, with TRBD1 matching over 11 bases. V trimming: 3 bases; J trimming: 3 bases; junction bases outside the gene matches: 2. The CDR3 runs 14 residues. In germline, CDR1 is SGHTS, CDR2 YDEGEE. CDR3 coding DNA: TGTGCCAGCAGCTCCGGGACAGGGGGCTACGAGCAGTACTTC. Its protein is CASSSGTGGYEQYF.

The chain couples TRBV19 to TRBJ1-5, with D hard to call. V lost 3 bases, J lost 2 bases, and 11 bases lay in between. The CDR3 sequence is 15 residues long. From germline, CDR1 is LNHDA and CDR2 SQIVND (reference sequence). CDR3 amino acids: CASSIGQAGNQPQHF. CDR3 nucleotide sequence: TGTGCCAGTAGTATTGGGCAGGCGGGCAATCAGCCCCAGCATTTT.